This TCR beta chain was recovered during a study of T cells in tuberculosis. Study as a whole: In South Africa, adults with active tuberculosis were compared with IGRA-negative and latently infected IGRA-positive adolescents.

The length of the CDR3 is 17 residues. From germline, CDR1 is MNHEY and CDR2 SMNVEV (reference sequence). V lost 5 bases to trimming and J lost 1 base, with 18 bases between them. Data came from immunoSEQ multiplex PCR; TCRdb stores just in-frame clones and leaves some out. The sample consists of 30,000 to 35,000 clones, about 95% of them appearing once. The sequencing sample was made of PBMCs. The genes are TRBV27 and TRBJ1-3; weak D call: TRBD1 (6 bases). The TCR comes from a donor aged 10 to 29 with latent tuberculosis or without tuberculosis infection. CDR3 region: CASSAISTGLSGNTIYF. The DNA for the CDR3 is TGTGCCAGCAGTGCAATATCCACAGGGCTTTCTGGAAACACCATATATTTT.